This T cell receptor beta chain is from a study of blood T cells in healthy people across ages. Whole-study findings and limits: Researchers deemed the diversity estimates from one million T cells underestimates.

The second PCR ran about 6 to 11 cycles with a sample-barcoded 5' primer and J-beta primers. One entry per CDR3 protein results from TCRdb running MiXCR on the 5' RACE reads. This sample carries about 1.6 million distinct CDR3 sequences, about 32% of them seen once, and the ten largest clones take roughly 10%. This clonotype was counted once. What it binds is not known. The CDR3 is made up of 15 amino acids. Deletions cut 7 bases from V and 3 bases from J, with 18 bases between. The J gene is TRBJ1-2, the V gene TRBV12-3 or TRBV12-4, with TRBD1 as a possible D gene (6 bases). The sequence was obtained from a woman in her 30s in good health. The specimen was blood. CDR3 sequence reads: CASTSADSSYYGYTF. In nucleotides, the CDR3 is TGTGCCAGCACGTCTGCGGACAGCTCCTACTATGGCTACACCTTC.